This T cell receptor (beta chain) was documented in a study of cytomegalovirus exposure and HLA in healthy donors. Notes on this clone: Its antigen is not known.

PCR used 60 Vbeta primers and 13 Jbeta primers. Clones were read by immunoSEQ multiplex PCR, and TCRdb kept only the in-frame ones, dropping some. The sample shows about 98,000 clones, approximately 71% of them seen only once. The CDR3 is 15 residues long. The V and J ends lost 0 bases and 5 bases respectively, with 14 bases between them. Germline lookup yields CDR1 MNHNY and CDR2 SVGAGI (reference sequence). Study-wide findings and caveats: TRBV6-2, TRBV6-3 and some other V segments were excluded as indistinguishable. The authors later found HLA-associated TCR beta chains more clonally expanded than equally common others. Most TCR beta V segments were productive about 87% or about 30% of the time in an earlier analysis.

This receptor was taken from a male donor in good health and CMV-seropositive. The rearrangement joins TRBV6-6 to TRBJ2-7; TRBD1 might be the D (5 bases). The sequenced material came from PBMCs. CDR3 in DNA: TGTGCCAGCAGTTACTCAAGGGGAAGGGGCCACGAGCAGTACTTC. Amino acid sequence: CASSYSRGRGHEQYF.